Following are 31 T cell receptor beta chains from one sample sequenced in a study of blood T cell repertoires in COVID-19. Profiling relied on immunoSEQ multiplex PCR, and the TCRdb table lists in-frame clones only, not all of them. The sample lists under 350,000 clones, almost 85% occurring once. Sequenced input: peripheral blood. These receptors were taken from a human donor in a cohort sampled during active COVID-19.

A note on this clone: This same CDR3 is encoded by further DNA sequences in the sample. The chain has TRBV24-1 and TRBJ1-1; D ambiguous. Germline V CDR1 and CDR2: KGHDR, SFDVKD. Trimming took 3 bases from V and 3 from J, leaving 4 bases between them. This CDR3 region has 12 residues. The CDR3 spells CATSDLDTEAFF. CDR3 nucleotides: TGTGCCACCAGTGATCTCGACACTGAAGCTTTCTTT.

This clone is a singleton in its sample. The chain uses TRBV7-3 and TRBJ1-2; 10 bases map to TRBD1. With V trimmed by 5 bases and J by 3 bases, 6 bases remained unmatched. The CDR3 consists of 15 residues. The germline gives CDR1 SGHTA, CDR2 FQGTGA. CDR3: CASSPTGTGDYGYTF. CDR3 DNA sequence: TGTGCCAGCAGCCCGACCGGGACAGGGGACTATGGCTACACCTTC.

This rearrangement joins TRBV5-1 to TRBJ2-5, with 7 bases lining up with TRBD2. Germline assignment: CDR1 SGHRS and CDR2 YFSETQ. This CDR3 has 15 amino acids. After removal of 7 bases from V and 1 base from J, the junction contained 10 bases not matched to a gene. The CDR3 region has the DNA TGCGCCAGCCTGTTCCGGGACTACCTCCAAGAGACCCAGTACTTC. Translated: CASLFRDYLQETQYF.

V is TRBV3-1 (or the pseudogene TRBV3-2) and J is TRBJ1-3; a weak D match, TRBD1 (5 bases). V lost 0 bases and J lost 3, with 15 bases in between. CDR3 length: 17 residues. Germline-derived CDR1 and CDR2 are LGHDT and YNNKEL (reference sequence). The CDR3 protein is CASSQDSGGIRGNTIYF. The CDR3 DNA sequence: TGTGCCAGCAGCCAAGATTCGGGGGGTATTCGTGGAAACACCATATATTTT.

This chain connects TRBV18 to TRBJ1-2; 9 bases fit TRBD1. CDR1 and CDR2 (germline): KGHSH, LQKENI. There are 18 residues in the CDR3. With V trimmed by 4 bases and J by 4 bases, 16 bases remained unmatched. The CDR3 coding sequence is TGTGCCAGCTCACTATGGGACAGGGACAAGCTTTCGATCTATGGCTACACCTTC. This gives the protein CASSLWDRDKLSIYGYTF.

This chain uses TRBV10-3 with TRBJ1-1; D gene unclear. The CDR3 is 13 amino acids. Germline V gene data show CDR1 as ENHRY and CDR2 as SYGVKD. Trimming took 8 bases from V and 6 from J, leaving 16 bases between them. The CDR3 region has the DNA TGTGCCATCTACGAGAGTGGCGGGGCTGAAGCTTTCTTT. It is translated as CAIYESGGAEAFF.

The CDR3 protein is CASSEFSTGVMRYTF. CDR3 nucleotides: TGTGCCAGCAGTGAGTTCTCGACAGGGGTAATGCGCTACACCTTC. This chain connects TRBV25-1 to TRBJ1-2; 8 bases map to TRBD1. The CDR3 is made up of 15 amino acids. Trimming took 3 bases from V and 9 from J; bases not matched to a gene: 12. From germline, CDR1 is MGHDK and CDR2 SYGVNS.

This clone was seen only a few times. The chain couples TRBV7-9 to TRBJ1-6; D unclear. Between the trimmed V and J ends, which lost 1 base and 11 bases, there was a span of 12 bases. The CDR3 loop spans 14 amino acids. CDR1 is SEHNR, CDR2 FQNEAQ, per germline (reference sequence). The CDR3 nucleotides are TGTGCCAGCAGCTTAGACTCCATGATCACACCCCTCCACTTT. The encoded protein is CASSLDSMITPLHF.

CDR3 in DNA: TGTGCCAGCAGCGTAGGAGGTAGGTCTGAAGCTTTCTTT. Amino acids: CASSVGGRSEAFF. This sequence joins TRBV9 and TRBJ1-1; the D is unclear. The germline V gene encodes CDR1 SGDLS and CDR2 YYNGEE. V was trimmed by 0 bases and J by 6 bases, leaving 9 bases between them. The CDR3 covers 13 residues.

This sequence joins TRBV9 and TRBJ1-1; D not certain. The CDR3 covers 14 residues. Trimming left V 5 bases short and J 5 bases short, with 16 bases between. Germline CDR1 reads SGDLS; CDR2 reads YYNGEE. The CDR3 sequence: CASSKTPGRTEAFF. The CDR3 nucleotides are TGTGCCAGCAGTAAAACCCCGGGGAGGACTGAAGCTTTCTTT.

The chain has TRBV6-5 and TRBJ2-7; 9 bases line up with TRBD1. J gave up 1 base and V 7 bases, and 5 bases lay outside the gene matches. This CDR3 comprises 14 residues. Germline CDR1 is MNHEY and CDR2 is SVGAGI. CDR3 sequence: CASKAGTGSYEQYF. The CDR3 region has the DNA TGTGCCAGCAAGGCTGGGACAGGGTCCTACGAGCAGTACTTC.

This clone occurred once. The chain carries TRBV7-8 and TRBJ1-4, with D uncertain. CDR3 length equals 15 residues. The germline V gene has CDR1 SGHVS and CDR2 FQNEAQ. Trimming shortened V by 3 bases and J by 7 bases, and 15 bases separated the two germline ends. CDR3 sequence: CASSFHPRGGEKLFF. CDR3 DNA sequence: TGTGCCAGCAGCTTCCACCCGCGGGGAGGTGAAAAACTGTTTTTT. The entire variable domain, with the rest obtained from reference TRBV7-8 and TRBJ1-4, is as follows: GAGVSQSPRYKVAKRGQDVALRCDPISGHVSLFWYQQALGQGPEFLTYFQNEAQLDKSGLPSDRFFAERPEGSVSTLKIQRTQQEDSAVYLCASSFHPRGGEKLFFGSGTQLSVL.

This clone was detected only once. The rearrangement uses TRBV15 and TRBJ1-5; TRBD1 might be the D (5 bases). The germline gives CDR1 LNHNV, CDR2 YYDKDF (reference sequence). Trimming pared 3 bases from V and 5 bases from J, leaving 11 bases between. This CDR3 region has 14 residues. The CDR3 DNA reads TGTGCCACCAGCAGCAAAAGACAGTATCAGCCCCAGCATTTT. It translates to CATSSKRQYQPQHF. The variable domain in full, completed from reference TRBV15 and TRBJ1-5, reads DAMVIQNPRYQVTQFGKPVTLSCSQTLNHNVMYWYQQKSSQAPKLLFHYYDKDFNNEADTPDNFQSRRPNTSFCFLDIRSPGLGDTAMYLCATSSKRQYQPQHFGDGTRLSIL.

V and J are TRBV19 and TRBJ1-5; TRBD1 matches at 8 bases. The V and J ends lost 0 bases and 5 bases, in that order; junction bases with no gene match: 15. This CDR3 region has 19 residues. Germline CDR1 is LNHDA and CDR2 is SQIVND (reference sequence). CDR3 sequence reads: CASSIDRGRGQGSDQPQHF. The CDR3 DNA is TGTGCCAGTAGTATAGATCGGGGCAGGGGGCAAGGTTCCGATCAGCCCCAGCATTTT.

This rearrangement joins TRBV2 to TRBJ2-1; D is ambiguous. Germline V gives CDR1 SNHLY, CDR2 FYNNEI. Trimming took off 4 bases at V and 5 bases at J, with 15 bases between the two ends. The CDR3 consists of 15 residues. The CDR3 coding sequence is TGTGCCAGCAGTGTCATGGGCAGCAGTAACAATGAGCAGTTCTTC. Translating it yields CASSVMGSSNNEQFF.

The chain has TRBV5-1 and TRBJ2-5; 11 bases agree with TRBD2. Germline V gene data show CDR1 as SGHRS and CDR2 as YFSETQ. J gave up 2 bases and V 4 bases, and 7 bases lay outside the gene matches. The CDR3 contains 16 residues. In DNA form, the CDR3 reads TGCGCCAGCAGCGCCGTTTTAGCGGGGGGGCAAGAGACCCAGTACTTC. Encoded protein: CASSAVLAGGQETQYF.

The sample holds one count of this clone. The chain employs TRBV14 and TRBJ2-3, with D possibly being TRBD2 (5 bases). Germline V lookup: CDR1 SGHDN, CDR2 FVKESK. The ends were cut back, 1 base at V and 8 bases at J, with 7 bases in the middle. The CDR3 covers 12 residues. As DNA, the CDR3 is TGTGCCAGCAGCCAAGCAGCGGTTACGCAGTATTTT. Its translation is CASSQAAVTQYF.

V and J are TRBV19 and TRBJ1-3; 7 bases align to TRBD1. Germline values: CDR1 LNHDA, CDR2 SQIVND (reference sequence). The V and J ends lost 5 bases and 0 bases, in that order; junction bases with no gene match: 10. The CDR3 consists of 17 residues. The CDR3 loop reads CASSSPDRKLSGNTIYF. The DNA of the CDR3 is TGTGCCAGTAGTTCGCCGGACAGGAAACTCTCTGGAAACACCATATATTTT.

The J gene is TRBJ2-7, the V gene TRBV10-3; TRBD1 matches at 8 bases. This CDR3 has 15 amino acids. CDR1 ENHRY and CDR2 SYGVKD come from the germline V gene. With 0 bases clipped from V and 3 bases from J, the junction kept 4 bases outside the gene matches. Here the CDR3 DNA reads TGTGCCATCAGTGAGTCGGCCGGGACAGGCTACGAGCAGTACTTC. Residues: CAISESAGTGYEQYF.

This sequence joins TRBV5-4 and TRBJ1-6; 7 bases agree with TRBD1. The length of the CDR3 is 16 residues. J lost 4 bases, V lost 0 bases, and 4 bases had no gene match. From germline, CDR1 is SGHNT and CDR2 YYREEE (reference sequence). DNA for the CDR3: TGTGCCAGCAGCTTGGTGCCAGGGGGATATAATTCACCCCTCCACTTT. This gives the protein CASSLVPGGYNSPLHF.

The genes are TRBV19 and TRBJ1-1; tentative D call: TRBD1 (5 bases). CDR1 is LNHDA and CDR2 is SQIVND in the germline V gene (reference sequence). The length of the CDR3 is 15 residues. V lost 1 base, J lost 0 bases, and 9 bases lay in between. The DNA of the CDR3 is TGTGCCAGTAGTATAGCAGGCAGGGTGAACACTGAAGCTTTCTTT. Amino acids: CASSIAGRVNTEAFF.

Note on this clone: Additional DNA sequences in this sample encode the identical CDR3. The chain has TRBV27 and TRBJ2-7; D gene unclear. The germline CDR1 and CDR2 sequences are MNHEY and SMNVEV (reference sequence). CDR3 length: 14 residues. V was clipped by 0 bases and J by 2 bases, with 8 bases between them. The CDR3 sequence is CASSLSRGPYEQYF. The CDR3 region has the DNA TGTGCCAGCAGTTTATCTAGAGGTCCCTACGAGCAGTACTTC.

The chain is built from TRBV5-1 and TRBJ2-7; D might be TRBD2 (6 bases). The CDR3 has 13 residues. Trimming shortened V by 3 bases and J by 1 base, and 8 bases separated the two germline ends. Germline V gene lookup returns CDR1 SGHRS and CDR2 YFSETQ. CDR3 region: CASSSGLSYEQYF. CDR3 nucleotides: TGCGCCAGCAGCTCAGGACTATCCTACGAGCAGTACTTC. The full variable domain, completed using reference TRBV5-1 and TRBJ2-7, is KAGVTQTPRYLIKTRGQQVTLSCSPISGHRSVSWYQQTPGQGLQFLFEYFSETQRNKGNFPGRFSGRQFSNSRSEMNVSTLELGDSALYLCASSSGLSYEQYFGPGTRLTVT.

The table lists this clone with a count of one. This chain uses TRBV19 with TRBJ2-3; 12 nucleotides agree with TRBD2. Germline V gives CDR1 LNHDA, CDR2 SQIVND (reference sequence). The CDR3 extends over 16 amino acids. V gave up 5 bases and J gave up 6 bases; unmatched junction bases: 9. CDR3 region: CASSLRLAGVLDTQYF. CDR3 DNA sequence: TGTGCCAGTAGTTTGCGACTAGCGGGGGTCCTGGATACGCAGTATTTT.

The table lists this clone with a few counts. The chain links TRBV18 to TRBJ2-7; a possible D gene is TRBD2 (6 bases). The V end lost 5 bases, the J end lost 3 bases, and 14 bases lay between the germline ends. Germline V gives CDR1 KGHSH, CDR2 LQKENI. The CDR3 extends over 14 amino acids. The CDR3 DNA follows: TGTGCCAGCTCATCCCAGACGGGGGACTACGAGCAGTACTTC. This gives the protein CASSSQTGDYEQYF.

The genes are TRBV6-5 and TRBJ2-6; 8 nucleotides match TRBD1. This CDR3 is built from 14 residues. Trimming removed 9 bases from V and 4 bases from J; junction bases left unmatched: 5. Per the germline V gene, CDR1 is MNHEY and CDR2 is SVGAGI. The CDR3 bases are TGTGCCAGTAGACAGGGGATGGGGGCCAACGTCCTGACTTTC. Residues: CASRQGMGANVLTF.

In regard to this clone: Germline is not matched at one junction end, which may reflect a read error. The chain carries TRBV6-1 and TRBJ2-7; tentative D call: TRBD1 (5 bases). CDR3 length equals 13 residues. Germline V gives CDR1 MNHNS, CDR2 SASEGT. The CDR3, as DNA: TGTGCCAGCCGTGACAGCAGGACCTACGAGCAGTACTTC. As protein: CASRDSRTYEQYF.

Only one count was recorded for this clone. CDR3 nucleotides: TGTGCCAGCAGCTTTACGGGGAGAGGTGAAGCTTTCTTT. Residues: CASSFTGRGEAFF. The rearrangement joins TRBV21-1 to TRBJ1-1. TRBV21-1 is flagged as a pseudogene. The CDR3 has 13 residues.

This chain connects TRBV5-1 to TRBJ1-2; D perhaps matches TRBD1 (5 bases). Germline CDR1 SGHRS, CDR2 YFSETQ. The germline V and J ends were trimmed by 0 bases and 0 bases, with 18 bases remaining between them. This CDR3 contains 18 residues. The CDR3 here is CASSLGGRKFVPNYGYTF. The CDR3 bases are TGCGCCAGCAGCTTGGGGGGCAGGAAATTTGTCCCTAACTATGGCTACACCTTC.

This clone was picked up one time. The V call is TRBV7-2, the J call TRBJ2-3; 8 bases fit TRBD2. V lost 6 bases to trimming and J lost 6 bases; unmatched junction nucleotides: 11. CDR3 length: 15 residues. Germline CDR1 is SGHTA and CDR2 is FQGNSA. The DNA of the CDR3 is TGTGCCAGCAGGTCAGGACGGGGGGGCCAGGATACGCAGTATTTT. It specifies CASRSGRGGQDTQYF.

The genes are TRBV11-1 and TRBJ1-6, with TRBD1 as a possible D gene (6 bases). Germline assignment: CDR1 SGHAT and CDR2 FQDESV (reference sequence). Trimming shortened V by 4 bases and J by 8 bases, and 15 bases separated the two germline ends. There are 15 residues in the CDR3. CDR3 DNA: TGTGCCAGCAGCTCCGGGGGGCCGGGGGATTCACCCCTCCACTTT. Protein: CASSSGGPGDSPLHF.